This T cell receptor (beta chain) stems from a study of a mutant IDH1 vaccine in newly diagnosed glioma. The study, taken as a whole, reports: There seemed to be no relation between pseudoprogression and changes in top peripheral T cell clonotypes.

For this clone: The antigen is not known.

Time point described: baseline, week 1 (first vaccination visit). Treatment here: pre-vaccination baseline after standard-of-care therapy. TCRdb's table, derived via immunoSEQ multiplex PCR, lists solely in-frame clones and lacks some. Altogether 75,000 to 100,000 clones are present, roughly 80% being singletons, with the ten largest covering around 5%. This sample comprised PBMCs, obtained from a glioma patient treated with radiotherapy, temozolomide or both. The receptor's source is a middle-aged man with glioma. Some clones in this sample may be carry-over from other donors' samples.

DNA of the CDR3: TGTGCCAGCAGTGAACATCGACAGGGCGGGCTCACTGAAGCTTTCTTT. This sequence encodes CASSEHRQGGLTEAFF. The chain couples TRBV6-1 to TRBJ1-1; the match to TRBD1 covers 7 bases. Trimming cost V 2 bases and J 4 bases; bases outside gene matches: 10. This CDR3 is built from 16 residues. The germline V gene encodes CDR1 MNHNS and CDR2 SASEGT.